This entry lists 19 T cell receptor beta chains sequenced from one sample in a study of T cells in tumors after PD-1 blockade. The data were produced by immunoSEQ multiplex PCR, yet TCRdb's version contains in-frame clones alone and is incomplete. This sample carries roughly 49,000 clones, approximately 81% of them seen once, and the ten largest clones take less than 5%. The source was PBMCs, collected before anti-PD-1 treatment. These TCRs come from a human donor with basal cell carcinoma.

The chain recombines TRBV18 with TRBJ2-1; 10 positions match TRBD2. The V segment lost 1 base and the J segment 7 bases; nucleotides outside the gene matches: 7. Looked up from germline, CDR1 is KGHSH and CDR2 is LQKENI. This CDR3 is built from 16 residues. CDR3 amino acids: CASSPRSGGAGNEQFF. DNA of the CDR3: TGTGCCAGCTCACCACGGAGCGGGGGGGCTGGGAATGAGCAGTTCTTC.

J is TRBJ2-1 and V is TRBV4-2, with D possibly TRBD2 on 5 matching bases. Trimming took off 1 base at V and 9 bases at J, with 13 bases between the two ends. The V gene's germline CDR1 is LGHNA and CDR2 YNFKEQ. The CDR3 has 14 amino acids. The CDR3 region has the DNA TGTGCCAGCAGCCAAGCCCCGGGGTCTGCTGAGCAGTTCTTC. It specifies CASSQAPGSAEQFF.

Here the CDR3 DNA reads TGTGCCAGCAGTGACTCGGTGGGCAACTCTGGAAACACCATATATTTT. Protein sequence: CASSDSVGNSGNTIYF. This rearrangement joins TRBV6-4 to TRBJ1-3; D is undetermined. The CDR3 is made up of 16 amino acids. V lost 0 bases, J lost 0 bases, and 9 bases lay in between. The germline CDR1 and CDR2 sequences are MRHNA and SNTAGT.

CDR3 bases: TGTGCCAGCAGCGTGAGGGGGAGGGGTCAGCCCCAGCATTTT. Translated, it gives CASSVRGRGQPQHF. The chain carries TRBV6-5 and TRBJ1-5; possible D gene TRBD1, 6 bases. V was cut by 6 bases and J by 6 bases, with 15 bases left in between. Germline values: CDR1 MNHEY, CDR2 SVGAGI. The CDR3 consists of 14 residues.

This rearrangement joins TRBV4-1 to TRBJ2-7; 8 nucleotides align to TRBD1. With V trimmed by 1 base and J by 6 bases, 17 bases remained unmatched. Germline CDR1 is MGHRA and CDR2 is YSYEKL. The CDR3 spans 18 residues. The CDR3 is CASSQGTPGRTGRIEQYF. As DNA, the CDR3 is TGCGCCAGCAGCCAAGGAACCCCCGGCCGGACAGGGAGGATCGAGCAGTACTTC.

V gene TRBV2 combines with J gene TRBJ1-2; 7 nucleotides line up with TRBD1. With 6 bases clipped from V and 2 bases from J, the junction kept 3 bases outside the gene matches. This CDR3 has 13 residues. Germline V CDR1 and CDR2: SNHLY, FYNNEI. The CDR3 sequence: CASSTTGNYGYTF. The DNA for the CDR3 is TGTGCCAGCAGCACGACAGGGAACTATGGCTACACCTTC.

The genes are TRBV7-9 and TRBJ2-3; D is ambiguous. The CDR3 sequence is 14 residues long. With 2 bases removed from V and 3 bases from J, the gap between germline ends came to 9 bases. Germline CDR1 and CDR2: SEHNR and FQNEAQ (reference sequence). CDR3 sequence reads: CASSLMGSTDTQYF. The CDR3 DNA follows: TGTGCCAGCAGCTTAATGGGTTCGACAGATACGCAGTATTTT.

Concerning this clone itself: The same CDR3 also results from other DNA sequences found in this sample. The chain uses TRBV6-5 and TRBJ2-7; TRBD1 agrees at 12 bases. The junction had 6 bases not matched to a gene; V was cut back by 2 bases and J by 4 bases. Germline V gene data show CDR1 as MNHEY and CDR2 as SVGAGI. The length of the CDR3 is 16 residues. The chain's CDR3 is CASSYGTGGYLYEQYF. For the CDR3, the DNA is TGTGCCAGCAGTTACGGGACAGGGGGCTACCTTTACGAGCAGTACTTC.

The chain recombines TRBV9 with TRBJ2-3, with 8 positions matching TRBD2. V was clipped by 1 base and J by 4 bases; unmatched bases: 8. Per the germline V gene, CDR1 is SGDLS and CDR2 is YYNGEE. The CDR3 totals 16 residues. DNA for the CDR3: TGTGCCAGCAGCGTAAGGGGGTTAGCGGGGTCAGATACGCAGTATTTT. Protein: CASSVRGLAGSDTQYF.

The chain employs TRBV15 and TRBJ2-2, with TRBD2 as a possible D gene (7 bases). V dropped 1 base and J dropped 5 bases, with 11 bases sitting between them. The V gene's germline CDR1 is LNHNV and CDR2 YYDKDF (reference sequence). The CDR3 is made up of 15 amino acids. CDR3 residues: CATSRGGGETGELFF. CDR3 nucleotides: TGTGCCACCAGCAGAGGCGGGGGCGAGACCGGGGAGCTGTTTTTT.

The rearrangement links TRBV5-6 to TRBJ2-5; 7 bases line up with TRBD2. Per the germline V gene, CDR1 is SGHDT and CDR2 is YYEEEE. This CDR3 has 13 amino acids. Germline trimming cut 4 bases from V and 3 bases from J; bases unmatched to any gene: 3. The CDR3 region is CASSPGTKETQYF. CDR3 DNA sequence: TGTGCCAGCAGCCCCGGGACTAAAGAGACCCAGTACTTC.

This sequence joins TRBV7-9 and TRBJ1-2, with unresolved D. From germline, CDR1 is SEHNR and CDR2 FQNEAQ (reference sequence). V dropped 1 base and J dropped 8 bases, with 17 bases sitting between them. The CDR3 sequence is 15 residues long. CDR3 nucleotide sequence: TGTGCCAGCAGCTTAGAATCTGGTCAGGTCCAAGGCTACACCTTC. Encoded protein: CASSLESGQVQGYTF.

Only one count was recorded for this clone. This chain uses TRBV5-4 with TRBJ2-3, with D possibly being TRBD1 or TRBD2 (6 bases each). Trimming left V 4 bases short and J 1 base short, with 13 bases between. The CDR3 has 15 residues. The germline gives CDR1 SGHNT, CDR2 YYREEE (reference sequence). The CDR3 sequence is CASSAWGAGTDTQYF. In nucleotides, the CDR3 is TGTGCCAGCAGCGCCTGGGGGGCGGGCACAGATACGCAGTATTTT.

This chain links TRBV10-2 with TRBJ2-3, with D perhaps TRBD2 (5 bases). Germline V gene sequence: CDR1 WSHSY, CDR2 SAAADI. Deletions cut 7 bases from V and 0 bases from J, with 17 bases between. This CDR3 spans 16 amino acids. CDR3 DNA: TGCGCCAGCACCGAGATGCTTAGACTAAGCACAGATACGCAGTATTTT. Encoded protein: CASTEMLRLSTDTQYF.

The chain couples TRBV5-1 to TRBJ2-1, with TRBD2 matching 7 bases. Trimming at V came to 2 bases and at J to 0 bases, leaving 2 bases not matched to a gene. This CDR3 comprises 15 residues. Looked up from germline, CDR1 is SGHRS and CDR2 is YFSETQ. For the CDR3, the DNA is TGCGCCAGCAGCTTCGGGACTACCTCCTACAATGAGCAGTTCTTC. Translated: CASSFGTTSYNEQFF. The variable domain in full, completed from reference TRBV5-1 and TRBJ2-1, reads KAGVTQTPRYLIKTRGQQVTLSCSPISGHRSVSWYQQTPGQGLQFLFEYFSETQRNKGNFPGRFSGRQFSNSRSEMNVSTLELGDSALYLCASSFGTTSYNEQFFGPGTRLTVL.

This chain uses TRBV12-3 or TRBV12-4 with TRBJ2-1, with 8 bases lining up with TRBD2. The CDR3 loop spans 12 amino acids. Trimming at V came to 6 bases and at J to 9 bases, leaving 4 bases not matched to a gene. The CDR3 is CASRGSGVEQFF. The CDR3 DNA follows: TGTGCCAGCAGGGGTAGCGGGGTTGAGCAGTTCTTC.

The J gene is TRBJ1-6, the V gene TRBV30; the D is unclear. The CDR3 loop spans 13 amino acids. Between the trimmed V and J ends, which lost 0 bases and 10 bases, there was a span of 10 bases. The germline V gene encodes CDR1 GTSNPN and CDR2 SVGIG (reference sequence). CDR3 sequence reads: CAWSVSEGSPLHF. The CDR3 DNA sequence: TGTGCCTGGAGTGTTTCGGAGGGCTCACCCCTCCACTTT. Filled out from reference TRBV30 and TRBJ1-6, the complete variable domain reads SQTIHQWPATLVQPVGSPLSLECTVEGTSNPNLYWYRQAAGRGLQLLFYSVGIGQISSEVPQNLSASRPQDRQFILSSKKLLLSDSGFYLCAWSVSEGSPLHFGNGTRLTVT.

The chain joins TRBV2 to TRBJ1-1, with 11 bases fitting TRBD1. CDR1 and CDR2 (germline): SNHLY, FYNNEI. V shed 7 bases and J 6 bases; nucleotides not matched to a gene: 10. The CDR3 is 15 residues long. CDR3 nucleotides: TGTGCCAGCATGCGCCCGGGACAGGGGGAATCTGAAGCTTTCTTT. Amino acid sequence: CASMRPGQGESEAFF.

This clone was counted a few times. This chain links TRBV28 with TRBJ2-1; the match to TRBD2 covers 10 bases. The CDR3 is 15 residues long. Unmatched junction bases numbered 10, after V lost 5 bases and J lost 9 bases. Germline lookup yields CDR1 MDHEN and CDR2 SYDVKM. The CDR3, as DNA: TGTGCCAGCAGTCCAGAGAGCGGGGGGGCAGTTGAGCAGTTCTTC. It is translated as CASSPESGGAVEQFF.